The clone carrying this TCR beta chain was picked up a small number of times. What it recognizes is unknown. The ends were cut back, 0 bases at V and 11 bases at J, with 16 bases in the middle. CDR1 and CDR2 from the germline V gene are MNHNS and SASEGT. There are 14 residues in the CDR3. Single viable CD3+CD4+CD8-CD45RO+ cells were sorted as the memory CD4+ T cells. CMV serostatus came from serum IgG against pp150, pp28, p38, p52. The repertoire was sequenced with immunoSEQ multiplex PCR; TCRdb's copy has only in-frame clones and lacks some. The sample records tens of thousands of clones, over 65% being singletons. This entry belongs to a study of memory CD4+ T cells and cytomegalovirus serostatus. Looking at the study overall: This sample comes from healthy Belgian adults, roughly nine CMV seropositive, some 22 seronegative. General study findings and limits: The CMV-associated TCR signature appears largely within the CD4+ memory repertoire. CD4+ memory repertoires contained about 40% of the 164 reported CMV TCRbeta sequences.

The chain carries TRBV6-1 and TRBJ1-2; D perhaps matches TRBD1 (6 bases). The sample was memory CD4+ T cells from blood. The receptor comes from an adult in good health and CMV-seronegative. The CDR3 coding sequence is TGTGCCAGCAGTGAAGCGTTGGGGAGGGGGAGTTACACCTTC. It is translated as CASSEALGRGSYTF.